The rows below give T cell receptor beta chains drawn from one sample of a study of blood T cell repertoires in COVID-19. Using immunoSEQ multiplex PCR, the repertoire was profiled, and TCRdb retains in-frame clones only, with some absent. This table has a few hundred thousand clones, roughly 88% appearing once. Sequenced: PBMCs or T cells enriched from blood (not recorded which). These receptors were obtained from a woman younger than 30 who had been exposed to COVID-19. CDR3s include the opening cysteine and the closing phenylalanine or tryptophan. Size tells how often a clone was seen (once, few, many) or the class of an expanded clone, and some rows leave it out.

cdr3_aa	clone_size	v_call
CASSARGGSGQETQYF	.	TRBV7-3
CASSMTGDGYTF	once	TRBV19
CASSRDSRPLHF	.	TRBV2
CASSPFGNYGYTF	once	TRBV7-2
CASTRGWTSGTDTQYF	.	TRBV19
CASSFGSGNTQYF	.	TRBV28
CASSNSGGSSTDTQYF	.	TRBV2
CASSRLGLAGGRETQYF	.	TRBV28
CASSLTTGERSPLHF	.	TRBV7-9
CASDRTSGVQSSYNEQFF	.	TRBV3-1/TRBV3-2
CASSRPTGANTEAFF	.	TRBV6-5
CASSQSRGLGNEQFF	.	TRBV23-1
CSASLGSRYLTGELFF	.	TRBV20-1
CASSQVGSAGEKQFF	.	TRBV4-3
CASSQTLSQGASGNTIYF	.	TRBV14
CASSIGTAYTF	once	TRBV12-3/TRBV12-4
CASSIDVNTEAFF	few	TRBV19
CASSPAGGGYEQYF	.	TRBV18
CASSLSPGEAFF	.	TRBV28
CSVEFPGRGTDTQYF	.	TRBV29-1
CASSFGGKSNTGELFF	few	TRBV11-3
CASSAPGGLKNTEAFF	.	TRBV19
CASSLGLAQNNEQFF	.	TRBV11-2
CASSPDYTDTQYF	.	TRBV12-3/TRBV12-4
CASSIPRGGSTLNEQFF	.	TRBV19
CASSPAGVSEAFF	.	TRBV28